Below, 9 T cell receptor beta chains from the same sample are listed, as sequenced in a study of blood T cell repertoires in COVID-19. The protocol was immunoSEQ multiplex PCR, while the TCRdb copy is restricted to in-frame clones and leaves out a portion. The table has fewer than 400,000 clones, 90% to 95% seen once. The material sequenced was PBMCs or T cells enriched from blood (not recorded which). The receptors here all came from a woman under 40 who had been exposed to COVID-19.

The chain uses TRBV27 and TRBJ2-2; TRBD1 is a possible D gene (6 bases). The germline V gene encodes CDR1 MNHEY and CDR2 SMNVEV (reference sequence). This CDR3 is 15 amino acids long. The germline V and J ends were trimmed by 2 bases and 4 bases, with 11 bases remaining between them. CDR3 amino acids: CASSLTGIVTGELFF. CDR3 in DNA: TGTGCCAGCAGTTTAACAGGGATAGTCACCGGGGAGCTGTTTTTT.

V and J are TRBV3-1 (or the pseudogene TRBV3-2) and TRBJ2-3; 9 bases line up with TRBD1. The trim removed 4 bases at V and 7 bases at J, leaving 15 bases unmatched. The CDR3 loop spans 17 amino acids. The germline gives CDR1 LGHDT, CDR2 YNNKEL (reference sequence). The CDR3 loop reads CASSRTLRTGATNTQYF. In DNA form, the CDR3 reads TGTGCCAGCAGCCGAACCTTAAGGACAGGGGCTACAAATACGCAGTATTTT.

The V and J genes are TRBV18 and TRBJ1-4, with 9 bases lining up with TRBD1. The CDR3 contains 18 residues. The ends lost 0 bases at V and 1 base at J; junction bases unmatched: 6. Germline lookup yields CDR1 KGHSH and CDR2 LQKENI. The CDR3 DNA reads as TGTGCCAGCTCACCACCGAGTTCGGGACAGGGAACTAATGAAAAACTGTTTTTT. Protein: CASSPPSSGQGTNEKLFF.

This chain uses TRBV6-5 with TRBJ2-5; 9 bases map to TRBD1. Germline V gene data show CDR1 as MNHEY and CDR2 as SVGAGI. This CDR3 has 14 residues. V shed 6 bases, J shed 5 bases, and the junction held 7 bases outside the gene matches. The CDR3: CASRVDRGWETQYF. The CDR3 DNA reads as TGTGCCAGCAGAGTGGACAGGGGCTGGGAGACCCAGTACTTC.

The chain has TRBV7-9 and TRBJ1-2, with D unclear. Germline V CDR1 and CDR2: SEHNR, FQNEAQ (reference sequence). The V gene lost 5 bases and the J gene lost 4 bases, with 14 bases spanning the gap. The CDR3 has 14 residues. In DNA form, the CDR3 reads TGTGCCAGCAGCCTCGCAGAGGTCGGCTATGGCTACACCTTC. Translation gives CASSLAEVGYGYTF. The whole variable domain, remainder taken from reference TRBV7-9 and TRBJ1-2, is DTGVSQNPRHKITKRGQNVTFRCDPISEHNRLYWYRQTLGQGPEFLTYFQNEAQLEKSRLLSDRFSAERPKGSFSTLEIQRTEQGDSAMYLCASSLAEVGYGYTFGSGTRLTVV.

This clone came up once. The V and J genes are TRBV5-4 and TRBJ2-5, with TRBD1 identical over 7 bases. The junction had 5 bases not matched to a gene; V was cut back by 4 bases and J by 2 bases. Germline V lookup: CDR1 SGHNT, CDR2 YYREEE (reference sequence). The CDR3 spans 14 residues. CDR3 region: CASSLGTVQETQYF. The CDR3 DNA reads TGTGCCAGCAGCCTGGGGACAGTTCAAGAGACCCAGTACTTC. The full variable domain, in which reference TRBV5-4 and TRBJ2-5 provide the parts outside the CDR3, is ETGVTQSPTHLIKTRGQQVTLRCSSQSGHNTVSWYQQALGQGPQFIFQYYREEENGRGNFPPRFSGLQFPNYSSELNVNALELDDSALYLCASSLGTVQETQYFGPGTRLLVL.

This clone has only one observation. The CDR3 DNA reads as TGTGCCAGCAGCTTAGGTGGACTAGTTCGAGAGACCCAGTACTTC. It specifies CASSLGGLVRETQYF. J is TRBJ2-5 and V is TRBV11-2; 7 positions match TRBD2. CDR1 is SGHAT and CDR2 is FQNNGV in the germline V gene. The CDR3 is made up of 15 amino acids. The trim removed 1 base at V and 4 bases at J, leaving 6 bases unmatched.

In DNA, the CDR3 is TGCGCCAGCAGCTTGGCCCGGTCGGGGGGGTCCTACGAGCAGTACTTC. Its protein product is CASSLARSGGSYEQYF. The V gene is TRBV5-1, the J gene TRBJ2-7; TRBD2 matches at 8 bases. The CDR3 has 16 amino acids. The junction had 6 bases not matched to a gene; V was cut back by 0 bases and J by 1 base. Germline CDR1 reads SGHRS; CDR2 reads YFSETQ.

The chain has TRBV5-1 and TRBJ1-1; possible D gene TRBD1, 6 bases. The CDR3 extends over 15 amino acids. Germline V gene lookup returns CDR1 SGHRS and CDR2 YFSETQ. The V and J ends lost 3 bases and 0 bases respectively, with 12 bases between them. In DNA, the CDR3 is TGCGCCAGCAGCTGGGTAGGGGGAATGAACACTGAAGCTTTCTTT. Residues: CASSWVGGMNTEAFF.